This TCR beta chain appears in the sequencing data of a study of cytomegalovirus exposure and HLA in healthy donors. The PCR made use of 60 Vbeta and 13 Jbeta primers. Here immunoSEQ multiplex PCR was the method, and the copy in TCRdb shows in-frame clones only, minus some. The table includes some 270,000 clones, 80% detected once. The germline CDR1 and CDR2 sequences are SNHLY and FYNNEI. The CDR3 contains 12 residues. Between the trimmed V and J ends, which lost 11 bases and 1 base, there was a span of 11 bases. The clonotype comes from a girl between 2 and 10 years old in good health and CMV-seronegative. What was sequenced was PBMCs. This sequence joins TRBV2 and TRBJ1-1, with a possible D match to TRBD1 (5 bases). As DNA, the CDR3 is TGTGCCGGAGGGGTCTCGAACACTGAAGCTTTCTTT. Translated: CAGGVSNTEAFF.